This TCR beta chain was sequenced in a study of post-analysis software for immune sequencing data. Comments on this clonotype: The target antigen is unknown.

Whole-study findings and limits: Controls had lower frequencies than patients of four or five TRBV segments, which included TRBV5-6, TRBV5-1 and TRBV20-1. There was significantly lower normalized Chao1 diversity in multiple sclerosis patients than in controls.

Germline CDR1 reads MGHRA; CDR2 reads YSYEKL. The V and J ends lost 1 base and 2 bases, in that order; junction bases with no gene match: 11. CDR3 length: 18 amino acids. Unique molecular identifiers were built into the TCR beta cDNA libraries. The T cell input of about 0.85 to 10 million gave roughly 0.5 million cDNA molecules. TCRdb reprocessed the PCR reads via MiXCR and lists one record per CDR3 protein. Among about 540,000 distinct CDR3 sequences listed, around 36% were seen once. V and J are TRBV4-1 and TRBJ2-3; 8 nucleotides match TRBD2. This clonotype was sampled from a girl aged 2-17 years with multiple sclerosis. The sample taken for sequencing was blood. CDR3 DNA: TGCGCCAGCAGCCAAGGGGGTTTGAAGCGGGGGTACACAGATACGCAGTATTTT. It translates to CASSQGGLKRGYTDTQYF.